This T cell receptor (beta chain) was obtained from a study of metastatic and nonmetastatic thyroid tumors. Study-level background: It was across blood and tumor or nodule tissue from malignant and benign thyroid patients that repertoires were compared.

In the authors' workflow: Using the CDR3 differences seen across clinicopathological groups, the authors built a distant-metastasis classifier for papillary thyroid cancer, which was meant to discriminate distant-metastatic patients. TCRdb re-processed the PCR reads through MiXCR. The V and J calls were not made by the authors but by TCRdb's processing. The sample includes approximately 38,000 clones, roughly a sixth of them seen just once. The CDR3 consists of 14 residues. Per germline, CDR1 SGHRS and CDR2 YFSETQ. V was shortened by 0 bases and J by 0 bases, with 5 bases between the two germline ends. Until they underwent thyroid surgery, no patient had received any treatment. This clone was found many times.

The receptor was isolated from a female donor with papillary thyroid cancer or a benign thyroid nodule (not recorded which). Some clones in this sample may be carry-over from other donors' samples. The sample taken for sequencing was blood. The rearrangement joins TRBV5-1 to TRBJ2-3; the D gene is possibly TRBD2 (5 bases). The CDR3 protein is CASSLGGSTDTQYF. DNA of the CDR3: TGCGCCAGCAGCTTGGGAGGGAGCACAGATACGCAGTATTTT.